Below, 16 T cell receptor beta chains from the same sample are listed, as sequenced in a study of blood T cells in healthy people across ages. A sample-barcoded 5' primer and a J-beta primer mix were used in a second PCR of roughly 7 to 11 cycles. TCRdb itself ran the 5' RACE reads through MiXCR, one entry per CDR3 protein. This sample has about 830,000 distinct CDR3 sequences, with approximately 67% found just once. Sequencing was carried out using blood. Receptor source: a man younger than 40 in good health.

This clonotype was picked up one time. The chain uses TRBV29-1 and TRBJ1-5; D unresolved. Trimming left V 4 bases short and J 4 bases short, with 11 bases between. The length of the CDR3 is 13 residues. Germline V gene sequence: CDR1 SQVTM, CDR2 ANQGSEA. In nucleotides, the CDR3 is TGCAGCGTTGCTCCGGGGAGAAATCAGCCCCAGCATTTT. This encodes CSVAPGRNQPQHF. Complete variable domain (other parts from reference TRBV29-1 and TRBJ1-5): SAVISQKPSRDICQRGTSLTIQCQVDSQVTMMFWYRQQPGQSLTLIATANQGSEATYESGFVIDKFPISRPNLTFSTLTVSNMSPEDSSIYLCSVAPGRNQPQHFGDGTRLSIL.

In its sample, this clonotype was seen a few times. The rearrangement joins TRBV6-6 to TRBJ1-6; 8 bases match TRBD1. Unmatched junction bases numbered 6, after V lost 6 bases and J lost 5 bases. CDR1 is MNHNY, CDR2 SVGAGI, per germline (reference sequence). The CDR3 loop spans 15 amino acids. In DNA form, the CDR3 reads TGTGCCAGCAGCGGGGACAGGAACCATAATTCACCCCTCCACTTT. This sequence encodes CASSGDRNHNSPLHF.

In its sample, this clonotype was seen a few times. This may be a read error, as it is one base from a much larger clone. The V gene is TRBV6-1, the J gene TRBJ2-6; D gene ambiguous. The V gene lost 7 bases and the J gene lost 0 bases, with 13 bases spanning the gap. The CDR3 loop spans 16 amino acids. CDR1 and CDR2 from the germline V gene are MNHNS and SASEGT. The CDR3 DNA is TGTGCCAGCAACTGGTGGGCGGCCTCTGGGGCCAACGTCCTGACTTTC. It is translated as CASNWWAASGANVLTF.

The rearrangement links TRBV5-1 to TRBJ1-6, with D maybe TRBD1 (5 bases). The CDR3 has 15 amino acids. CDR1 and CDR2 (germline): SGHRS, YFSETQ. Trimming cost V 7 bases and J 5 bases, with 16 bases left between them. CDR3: CASGRGHGDNSPLHF. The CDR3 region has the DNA TGCGCCAGCGGTCGGGGCCACGGCGATAATTCACCCCTCCACTTT. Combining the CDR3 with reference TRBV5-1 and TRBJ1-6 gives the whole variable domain KAGVTQTPRYLIKTRGQQVTLSCSPISGHRSVSWYQQTPGQGLQFLFEYFSETQRNKGNFPGRFSGRQFSNSRSEMNVSTLELGDSALYLCASGRGHGDNSPLHFGNGTRLTVT.

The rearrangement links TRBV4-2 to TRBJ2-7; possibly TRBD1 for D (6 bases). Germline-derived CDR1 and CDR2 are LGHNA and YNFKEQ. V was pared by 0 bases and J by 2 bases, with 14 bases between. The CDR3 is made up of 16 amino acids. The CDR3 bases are TGTGCCAGCAGCCAAGATTGGGGGCCCAAACCCTACGAGCAGTACTTC. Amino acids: CASSQDWGPKPYEQYF.

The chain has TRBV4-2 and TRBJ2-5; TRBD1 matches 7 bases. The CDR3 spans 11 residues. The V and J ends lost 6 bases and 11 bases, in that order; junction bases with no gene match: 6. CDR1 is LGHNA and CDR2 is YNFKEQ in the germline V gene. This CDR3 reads CASSRQGKQYF. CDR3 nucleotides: TGTGCCAGCAGTCGACAGGGTAAGCAGTACTTC.

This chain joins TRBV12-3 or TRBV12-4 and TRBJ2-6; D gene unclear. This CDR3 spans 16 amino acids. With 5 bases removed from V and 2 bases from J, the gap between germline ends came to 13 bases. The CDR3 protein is CASSLSPYAGANVLTF. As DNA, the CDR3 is TGTGCCAGCAGTCTCTCGCCATACGCTGGGGCCAACGTCCTGACTTTC.

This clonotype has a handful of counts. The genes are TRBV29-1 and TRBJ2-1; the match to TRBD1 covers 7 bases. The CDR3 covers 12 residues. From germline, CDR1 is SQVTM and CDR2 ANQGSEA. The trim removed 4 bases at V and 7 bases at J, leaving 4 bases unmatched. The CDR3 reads CSVVDRSNEQFF. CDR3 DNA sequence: TGCAGCGTTGTGGACAGGTCTAATGAGCAGTTCTTC.

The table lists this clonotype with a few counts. The chain's CDR3 is CASSPHRSGANVLTF. The CDR3 DNA follows: TGCGCCAGCAGCCCTCATCGCTCTGGGGCCAACGTCCTGACTTTC. This chain uses TRBV5-1 with TRBJ2-6; D unclear. The germline V gene has CDR1 SGHRS and CDR2 YFSETQ. V dropped 4 bases and J dropped 0 bases, with 8 bases sitting between them. This CDR3 is built from 15 residues.

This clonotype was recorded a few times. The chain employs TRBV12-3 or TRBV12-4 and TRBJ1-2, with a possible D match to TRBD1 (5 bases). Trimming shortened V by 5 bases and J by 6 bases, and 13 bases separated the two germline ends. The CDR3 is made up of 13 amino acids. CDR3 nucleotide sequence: TGTGCCAGCAGTCTGCTCGGGGGAGATGGCTACACCTTC. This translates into CASSLLGGDGYTF.

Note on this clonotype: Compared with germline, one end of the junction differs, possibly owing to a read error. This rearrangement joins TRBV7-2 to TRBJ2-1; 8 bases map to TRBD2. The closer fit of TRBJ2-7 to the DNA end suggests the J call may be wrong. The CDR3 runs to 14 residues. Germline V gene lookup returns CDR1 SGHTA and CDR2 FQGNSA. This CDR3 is CVSSSAWTGGEQYF. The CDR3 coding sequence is TGTGTCAGCAGCTCAGCTTGGACGGGAGGGGAGCAGTACTTC.

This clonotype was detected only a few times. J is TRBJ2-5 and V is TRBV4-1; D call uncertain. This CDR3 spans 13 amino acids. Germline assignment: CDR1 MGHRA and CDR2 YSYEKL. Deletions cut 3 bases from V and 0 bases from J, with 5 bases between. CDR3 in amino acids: CASSHWDQETQYF. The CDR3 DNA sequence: TGCGCCAGCAGCCATTGGGACCAAGAGACCCAGTACTTC.

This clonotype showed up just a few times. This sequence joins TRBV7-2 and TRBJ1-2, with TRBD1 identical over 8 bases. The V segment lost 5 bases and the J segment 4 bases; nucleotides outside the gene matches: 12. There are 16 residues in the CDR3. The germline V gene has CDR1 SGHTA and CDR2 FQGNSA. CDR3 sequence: CASSRDLGQGLYGYTF. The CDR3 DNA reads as TGTGCCAGCAGCAGAGATCTAGGACAGGGACTCTATGGCTACACCTTC.

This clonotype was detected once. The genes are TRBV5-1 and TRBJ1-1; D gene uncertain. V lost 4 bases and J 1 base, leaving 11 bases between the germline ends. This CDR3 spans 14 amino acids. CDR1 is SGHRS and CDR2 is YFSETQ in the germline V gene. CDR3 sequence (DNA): TGCGCCAGCAGCGGGAGGGAAGGGAACACTGAAGCTTTCTTT. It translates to CASSGREGNTEAFF.

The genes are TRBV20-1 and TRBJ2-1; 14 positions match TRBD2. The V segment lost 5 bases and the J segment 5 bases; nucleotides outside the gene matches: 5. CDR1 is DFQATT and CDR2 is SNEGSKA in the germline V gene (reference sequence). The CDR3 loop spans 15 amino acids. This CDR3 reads CSAATSGGANNEQFF. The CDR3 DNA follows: TGCAGTGCTGCGACTAGCGGGGGGGCCAACAATGAGCAGTTCTTC.

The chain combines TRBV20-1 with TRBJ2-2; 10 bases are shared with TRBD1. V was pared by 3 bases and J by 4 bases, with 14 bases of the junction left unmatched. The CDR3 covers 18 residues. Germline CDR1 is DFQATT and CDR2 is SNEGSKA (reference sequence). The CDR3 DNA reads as TGCAGTGCTAGGGAAATCAGACAGGGGGCAGGGGGCACCGGGGAGCTGTTTTTT. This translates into CSAREIRQGAGGTGELFF.